The clone carrying this T cell receptor (beta chain) was found a few times. Germline CDR1 is MNHNS and CDR2 is SASEGT. The length of the CDR3 is 18 residues. Trimming removed 4 bases at V and 3 bases at J, with 22 bases between. Original data processing: Counts of nucleated cells, estimated from reference gene primer amplification, were obtained. Sequencing was performed with immunoSEQ multiplex PCR; in TCRdb, only in-frame clones are kept and a portion is missing. From that table come the V and J calls and clone size; the DNA was used to work out D and trimming. The sample contains more than 65,000 clones, around 80% of which appear only once. This entry belongs to a study of blood T cell repertoires in COVID-19. About the research overall: The United States, Italy and Spain provided the acute and convalescent COVID-19 samples. PBMCs, B-cell-depleted T cells, or T cells provided the cDNA or gDNA that made up the material.

The receptor comes from a human donor in a cohort sampled during active COVID-19. The sample consisted of peripheral blood. The chain couples TRBV6-1 to TRBJ1-5; possibly TRBD1 for D (6 bases). The CDR3 sequence is CASSATRGGERLNQPQHF. The CDR3 DNA reads TGTGCCAGCAGTGCCACTAGGGGGGGGGAGAGGCTCAATCAGCCCCAGCATTTT.